Shown below are 28 T cell receptor beta chains from a single sample sequenced in a study of blood T cell repertoires in COVID-19. TCRdb's copy holds only in-frame clones and misses some; the assay was immunoSEQ multiplex PCR. Found here are 150,000 to 200,000 clones, over 75% of them singletons; the top ten hold 26%. The sequenced sample consisted of peripheral blood. The receptors stem from a woman in her sixties or seventies with acute or convalescent COVID-19.

V is TRBV2 and J is TRBJ1-6; 10 bases match TRBD1. Germline values: CDR1 SNHLY, CDR2 FYNNEI. After removal of 6 bases from V and 5 bases from J, the junction contained 4 bases not matched to a gene. The CDR3 totals 15 residues. CDR3 amino acids: CASRLGQGNNSPLHF. In DNA, the CDR3 is TGTGCCAGCAGGCTGGGACAGGGGAATAATTCACCCCTCCACTTT.

This chain connects TRBV5-4 to TRBJ2-5; D perhaps matches TRBD1 (5 bases). CDR1 and CDR2 (germline): SGHNT, YYREEE (reference sequence). The CDR3 loop spans 13 amino acids. Trimming pared 4 bases from V and 2 bases from J, leaving 9 bases between. Here the CDR3 DNA reads TGTGCCAGCAGCCCGAACAGGCAAGAGACCCAGTACTTC. This sequence encodes CASSPNRQETQYF.

The V call is TRBV7-8, the J call TRBJ2-1; D is undetermined. V was pared by 5 bases and J by 7 bases, with 9 bases between. Looked up from germline, CDR1 is SGHVS and CDR2 is FQNEAQ. This CDR3 region has 12 residues. CDR3 residues: CASSQARNEQFF. The CDR3 DNA reads TGTGCCAGCAGCCAAGCCAGGAATGAGCAGTTCTTC.

The genes are TRBV6-5 and TRBJ2-2; weak D call: TRBD1 (6 bases). Trimming left V 5 bases short and J 4 bases short, with 11 bases between. The CDR3 sequence is 14 residues long. Germline CDR1 MNHEY, CDR2 SVGAGI. CDR3 amino acids: CASSPARGTGELFF. CDR3 nucleotides: TGTGCCAGCAGTCCCGCCAGGGGCACCGGGGAGCTGTTTTTT.

With respect to this clone: At one boundary the junction diverges from the germline segment, which might be a read error. The chain has TRBV2 and TRBJ2-7, with 11 bases identical to TRBD2. Germline CDR1 reads SNHLY; CDR2 reads FYNNEI. CDR3 length: 15 residues. The CDR3 spells CASSRTTSGRSPWHF. In DNA, the CDR3 is TGTGCCAGCAGTCGAACTACTAGCGGGAGATCCCCCTGGCACTTC.

This clone was picked up a small number of times. The chain employs TRBV11-2 and TRBJ1-3, with no clear D. V shed 2 bases and J shed 0 bases, with 5 bases lying between them. The CDR3 totals 14 residues. The germline V gene encodes CDR1 SGHAT and CDR2 FQNNGV. As DNA, the CDR3 is TGTGCCAGCAGCTTACGGGACTCTGGAAACACCATATATTTT. Translation: CASSLRDSGNTIYF.

This clone occurred a few times. The chain combines TRBV6-5 with TRBJ1-1, with a tentative D call TRBD1 (5 bases). CDR1 is MNHEY and CDR2 is SVGAGI in the germline V gene. Trimming cost V 6 bases and J 0 bases, with 14 bases left between them. This CDR3 spans 15 amino acids. The CDR3 is CASSRQQTVNTEAFF. The CDR3 region has the DNA TGTGCCAGCAGCAGACAGCAAACCGTGAACACTGAAGCTTTCTTT.

The genes are TRBV6-6 and TRBJ1-4; weak D call: TRBD1 (6 bases). This CDR3 region has 14 residues. CDR1 is MNHNY, CDR2 SVGAGI, per germline (reference sequence). V was clipped by 8 bases and J by 5 bases, with 15 bases between them. The CDR3 sequence: CASFNRDTNEKLFF. CDR3 in DNA: TGTGCCAGCTTCAACCGGGACACCAATGAAAAACTGTTTTTT.

In this sample, this clone turned up a few times. This rearrangement joins TRBV11-3 to TRBJ2-2; 7 bases are a match to TRBD2. This CDR3 spans 14 amino acids. Germline loops: CDR1 SGHNT, CDR2 YENEEA. Trimming took 4 bases from V and 6 from J; bases not matched to a gene: 5. DNA of the CDR3: TGTGCCAGCAGCTCAGGGAGGGAGCCCGGGGAGCTGTTTTTT. The encoded protein is CASSSGREPGELFF.

The chain joins TRBV19 to TRBJ2-2; D might be TRBD1 (5 bases). V gave up 0 bases and J gave up 4 bases, with 9 bases separating them. This CDR3 has 15 residues. From germline, CDR1 is LNHDA and CDR2 SQIVND (reference sequence). The chain's CDR3 is CASSIDDRVTGELFF. The CDR3 nucleotides are TGTGCCAGTAGTATAGACGACAGAGTCACCGGGGAGCTGTTTTTT.

The V call is TRBV5-1, the J call TRBJ1-4; D remains unclear. The V and J ends lost 0 bases and 0 bases respectively, with 9 bases between them. The germline V gene has CDR1 SGHRS and CDR2 YFSETQ. The CDR3 is made up of 16 amino acids. DNA of the CDR3: TGCGCCAGCAGCTTGGGCAGTCAAGCAACTAATGAAAAACTGTTTTTT. This codes for CASSLGSQATNEKLFF.

The chain uses TRBV20-1 and TRBJ1-6, with TRBD1 matching 7 bases. This CDR3 spans 15 amino acids. Germline loops: CDR1 DFQATT, CDR2 SNEGSKA (reference sequence). V lost 3 bases, J lost 6 bases, and 8 bases stayed unmatched. For the CDR3, the DNA is TGCAGTGCTAGTATAAGACACAGGGGTAATTCACCCCTCCACTTT. This translates into CSASIRHRGNSPLHF.

J is TRBJ2-1 and V is TRBV5-4; the D is unclear. V lost 5 bases and J lost 9, with 15 bases in between. The germline V gene has CDR1 SGHNT and CDR2 YYREEE (reference sequence). The CDR3 extends over 13 amino acids. This chain's CDR3 is CASRFDWSSEQFF. CDR3 sequence (DNA): TGTGCCAGCAGGTTCGACTGGTCTAGTGAGCAGTTCTTC.

This clone was seen once. V gene TRBV20-1 combines with J gene TRBJ2-1, with 7 bases fitting TRBD2. The CDR3 spans 17 residues. Germline values: CDR1 DFQATT, CDR2 SNEGSKA (reference sequence). V shed 6 bases, J shed 0 bases, and the junction held 14 bases outside the gene matches. The CDR3 is CSASTWGGASSYNEQFF. In DNA form, the CDR3 reads TGCAGTGCCAGTACTTGGGGAGGGGCAAGCTCCTACAATGAGCAGTTCTTC.

The rearrangement joins TRBV18 to TRBJ2-3; 10 bases map to TRBD1. The CDR3 has 17 amino acids. The germline V gene encodes CDR1 KGHSH and CDR2 LQKENI. The trim removed 6 bases at V and 1 base at J, leaving 10 bases unmatched. CDR3 protein: CASSPGQGISGTDTQYF. The CDR3 coding sequence is TGTGCCAGCTCTCCGGGACAGGGGATCTCGGGCACAGATACGCAGTATTTT.

The genes are TRBV3-1 (or the pseudogene TRBV3-2) and TRBJ1-1, with a tentative D call TRBD1 (6 bases). Germline V gene sequence: CDR1 LGHDT, CDR2 YNNKEL (reference sequence). The CDR3 covers 12 residues. The V end was cut by 3 bases, the J end by 11 bases, with 13 bases between. Here the CDR3 reads CASSQTGGAAFF. CDR3 nucleotides: TGTGCCAGCAGCCAGACAGGCGGAGCTGCTTTCTTT.

The chain uses TRBV3-1 (or the pseudogene TRBV3-2) and TRBJ2-7; D may be TRBD2 (5 bases). Deletions cut 0 bases from V and 2 bases from J, with 11 bases between. This CDR3 has 15 residues. Germline assignment: CDR1 LGHDT and CDR2 YNNKEL (reference sequence). The CDR3 coding sequence is TGTGCCAGCAGCCAAGAGCCGAGCGGAACCTACGAGCAGTACTTC. It codes for CASSQEPSGTYEQYF.

The chain carries TRBV7-9 and TRBJ1-5; D is uncertain. This CDR3 contains 14 residues. Germline V gene sequence: CDR1 SEHNR, CDR2 FQNEAQ (reference sequence). The V end lost 5 bases, the J end lost 2 bases, and 10 bases lay between the germline ends. The CDR3 is CASSPDIGNQPQHF. The CDR3, as DNA: TGTGCCAGCAGCCCTGACATCGGCAATCAGCCCCAGCATTTT.

The V gene is TRBV5-1, the J gene TRBJ2-3; no firm D call. The V gene lost 4 bases and the J gene lost 2 bases, with 5 bases spanning the gap. The CDR3 length is 12 residues. CDR1 and CDR2 from the germline V gene are SGHRS and YFSETQ. The CDR3 DNA reads TGCGCCAGCAGCACTACCACAGATACGCAGTATTTT. This gives the protein CASSTTTDTQYF.

This rearrangement joins TRBV7-2 to TRBJ1-6, with D tentatively TRBD1 (5 bases). CDR3 size: 14 residues. The germline CDR1 and CDR2 sequences are SGHTA and FQGNSA. Trimming took off 2 bases at V and 8 bases at J, with 10 bases between the two ends. The DNA of the CDR3 is TGTGCCAGCAGCTTAAACGCGGGGGATTCACCCCTCCACTTT. Amino acids: CASSLNAGDSPLHF.

The genes are TRBV23-1 and TRBJ2-7; D is possibly TRBD1 (5 bases). TRBV23-1 is recorded as an ORF, its role being uncertain. The CDR3 sequence is 13 residues long. Trimming cost V 2 bases and J 2 bases, with 7 bases left between them. CDR3 DNA: TGCGCCAGCAGTCAACCACAGGCCTACGAGCAGTACTTC. Translating gives CASSQPQAYEQYF.

The chain uses TRBV5-5 and TRBJ1-1, with 8 bases matching TRBD1. The CDR3 runs to 14 residues. Trimming took 4 bases from V and 3 from J; bases not matched to a gene: 5. Germline V gene data show CDR1 as SGHKS and CDR2 as YYEKEE (reference sequence). The CDR3 loop is CASSRDRSDTEAFF. Written as DNA, the CDR3 is TGTGCCAGCAGCCGGGACAGGTCTGACACTGAAGCTTTCTTT.

CDR3 residues: CASSIGPHNEQFF. The CDR3 region has the DNA TGTGCCAGTAGTATTGGCCCCCACAATGAGCAGTTCTTC. The chain uses TRBV19 and TRBJ2-1; D gene unclear. The V gene lost 3 bases and the J gene lost 5 bases, with 8 bases spanning the gap. Germline values: CDR1 LNHDA, CDR2 SQIVND (reference sequence). The CDR3 is 13 amino acids.

The chain carries TRBV27 and TRBJ2-3; 9 bases line up with TRBD2. The CDR3 length is 14 residues. Germline CDR1 reads MNHEY; CDR2 reads SMNVEV (reference sequence). V lost 3 bases and J lost 6; bases outside the gene matches: 4. DNA of the CDR3: TGTGCCAGCAGTTTTAGCGGGAGCTTTGATACGCAGTATTTT. Encoded protein: CASSFSGSFDTQYF.

In its sample, this clone was seen a few times. The chain links TRBV28 to TRBJ2-1; no definite D call. The CDR3 contains 15 residues. V lost 5 bases and J 4 bases, leaving 15 bases between the germline ends. Germline CDR1 reads MDHEN; CDR2 reads SYDVKM. CDR3 in DNA: TGTGCCAGCAGTACTCATGCGACACCGTACAATGAGCAGTTCTTC. Its protein product is CASSTHATPYNEQFF. The whole variable domain, remainder taken from reference TRBV28 and TRBJ2-1, is DVKVTQSSRYLVKRTGEKVFLECVQDMDHENMFWYRQDPGLGLRLIYFSYDVKMKEKGDIPEGYSVSREKKERFSLILESASTNQTSMYLCASSTHATPYNEQFFGPGTRLTVL.

Here the CDR3 reads CSAWGGAGGTEAFF. The CDR3 DNA reads TGCAGCGCTTGGGGGGGGGCTGGTGGCACTGAAGCTTTCTTT. The genes are TRBV29-1 and TRBJ1-1; D perhaps matches TRBD1 (6 bases). V gave up 7 bases and J gave up 4 bases, with 19 bases separating them. Germline lookup yields CDR1 SQVTM and CDR2 ANQGSEA. This CDR3 is 14 amino acids long.

This clone was counted only a few times. V gene TRBV5-1 combines with J gene TRBJ1-3, with D uncertain. Trimming pared 0 bases from V and 0 bases from J, leaving 7 bases between. Germline V gene sequence: CDR1 SGHRS, CDR2 YFSETQ. CDR3 length: 15 amino acids. The CDR3 DNA reads as TGCGCCAGCAGCTTGGACAGATACTCTGGAAACACCATATATTTT. It encodes CASSLDRYSGNTIYF. Full variable domain (missing parts from reference TRBV5-1 and TRBJ1-3): KAGVTQTPRYLIKTRGQQVTLSCSPISGHRSVSWYQQTPGQGLQFLFEYFSETQRNKGNFPGRFSGRQFSNSRSEMNVSTLELGDSALYLCASSLDRYSGNTIYFGEGSWLTVV.

This clone was counted a single time. CDR3 nucleotide sequence: TGCGCCAGCAGCTTAACAAATCCTAGCAATCAGCCCCAGCATTTT. Its translation: CASSLTNPSNQPQHF. The gene calls are TRBV5-1 and TRBJ1-5; D not certain. Germline V gives CDR1 SGHRS, CDR2 YFSETQ. The CDR3 covers 15 residues. V was shortened by 2 bases and J by 0 bases, with 9 bases between the two germline ends.